Given below is one TCR beta chain in context. The clone's antigen remains unknown. No clone much larger than this one lies a single base away; base qualities are absent. This sample was taken from a study of blood T cell repertoires in COVID-19 (dated by TCRdb to 2019 to 2021). In terms of the full investigation: Samples from collaborators originated in the United States, Italy and Spain and spanned both the acute and convalescent phases of COVID-19. Where available, HLA class I and class II types were obtained from metadata supplied by the sample provider rather than from assay-based typing. Samples were obtained from the ongoing ImmuneRACE study (first 160 participants) and from over 1,000 subjects provided by 6 global collaborators. The prospective study material was composed of cDNA or gDNA derived from T cells, B-cell-depleted T cells, or PBMCs. Subjects who had been exposed to COVID-19, were actively infected with it, or had recovered from it provided the deeply sampled blood TCRbeta repertoires that made up the dataset. The repertoires were released in a freely available public database intended as a resource for research on the immune response to SARS-CoV-2. Nearly every sample came with metadata listing a de-identified subject ID, COVID-19 status, age in years and sex.

Here is what the overall study found, with its caveats: The quantity of clinical and demographic metadata differed by source and by participant and was supplied without curation.

Another Seattle source contributed samples from volunteer blood donors who had recovered from COVID-19. The collaborating institutions used their own protocols to collect whole blood in K2EDTA tubes. For TCRbeta analysis, collaborator samples were shipped as frozen whole blood, as isolated PBMCs, or as DNA extracted from either sample type. TCRbeta CDR3 regions were amplified from genomic DNA using the immunoSEQ Assay, a bias-controlled multiplex PCR. As for how the authors treated the data: The number of nucleated cells in each sample was estimated by amplification of reference gene primers within the assay. To quantify the absolute abundance of each unique TCRbeta CDR3 rearrangement, sequence reads were collapsed and filtered. For each sample, productive Simpson clonality was calculated as the square root of Simpson's diversity index over productive rearrangements. TCRdb's version of the immuneACCESS table is confined to in-frame rearrangements and falls short of the full clone set. An unresolved V gene accounts for under half of the shortfall where checked; the remainder is of unknown origin. V, J and clone size were drawn from that table, and D and trimming were deduced from the DNA. Counted in this sample were around 250,000 clones; roughly 88% of them appeared once. Over 2% of the sample rests with the top ten.

Specimen: peripheral blood. This clonotype was obtained from a man in his thirties or forties who had recovered from COVID-19.

Read as DNA, the sequence is TGTGCCAGCAGTTACTCGAGCTCCTACGAGCAGTACTTC. It codes for CASSYSSSYEQYF. The chain links TRBV6-2 or TRBV6-3 with TRBJ2-7; no D gene can be assigned with confidence. Cut back by 0 bases and 0 bases, the V and J ends lie 3 bases apart. The CDR3 numbers 13 residues from cysteine through phenylalanine. The read is trimmed to its CDR3 DNA, 39 bases read in frame from base 1. Looking up the germline V gene yields CDR1 MNHEY and CDR2 SVGEGT.